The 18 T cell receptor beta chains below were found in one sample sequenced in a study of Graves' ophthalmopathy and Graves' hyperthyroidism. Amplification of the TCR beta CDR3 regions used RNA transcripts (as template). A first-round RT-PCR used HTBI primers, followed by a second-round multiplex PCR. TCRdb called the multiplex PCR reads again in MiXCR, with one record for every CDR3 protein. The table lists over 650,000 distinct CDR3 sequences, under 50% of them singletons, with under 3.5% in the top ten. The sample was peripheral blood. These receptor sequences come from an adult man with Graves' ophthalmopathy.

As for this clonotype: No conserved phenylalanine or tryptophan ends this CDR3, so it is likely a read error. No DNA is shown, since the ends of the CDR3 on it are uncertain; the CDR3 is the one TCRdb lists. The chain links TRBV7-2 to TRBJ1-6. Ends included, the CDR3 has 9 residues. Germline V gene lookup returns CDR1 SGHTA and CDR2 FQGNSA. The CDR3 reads CASSVTRSG.

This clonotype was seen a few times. In nucleotides, the CDR3 is TGTGCCAGCAGCGTAGGAGTAAACTCTGGAAACACCATATATTTT. This sequence encodes CASSVGVNSGNTIYF. The rearrangement links TRBV9 to TRBJ1-3; no clear D gene. Trimming took off 0 bases at V and 0 bases at J, with 7 bases between the two ends. The germline CDR1 and CDR2 sequences are SGDLS and YYNGEE. The CDR3 extends over 15 amino acids. The full variable domain, in which reference TRBV9 and TRBJ1-3 provide the parts outside the CDR3, is DSGVTQTPKHLITATGQRVTLRCSPRSGDLSVYWYQQSLDQGLQFLIQYYNGEERAKGNILERFSAQQFPDLHSELNLSSLELGDSALYFCASSVGVNSGNTIYFGEGSWLTVV.

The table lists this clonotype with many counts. In DNA, the CDR3 is TGCGCCAGCAGCCAATACCGGGACAGAGACTACGAGCAGTACTTC. It specifies CASSQYRDRDYEQYF. V and J are TRBV4-1 and TRBJ2-7, with TRBD1 matching over 7 bases. The CDR3 is 15 amino acids. V trimming: 2 bases; J trimming: 3 bases; junction bases outside the gene matches: 7. Germline V gene sequence: CDR1 MGHRA, CDR2 YSYEKL.

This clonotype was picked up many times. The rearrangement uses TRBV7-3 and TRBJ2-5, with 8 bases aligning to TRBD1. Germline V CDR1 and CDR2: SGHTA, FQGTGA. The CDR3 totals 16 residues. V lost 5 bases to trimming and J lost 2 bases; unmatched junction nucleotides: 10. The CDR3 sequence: CASSPYGQGRQETQYF. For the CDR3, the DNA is TGTGCCAGCAGCCCTTATGGACAGGGCAGGCAAGAGACCCAGTACTTC. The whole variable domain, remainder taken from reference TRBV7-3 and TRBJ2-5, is GAGVSQTPSNKVTEKGKYVELRCDPISGHTALYWYRQSLGQGPEFLIYFQGTGAADDSGLPNDRFFAVRPEGSVSTLKIQRTERGDSAVYLCASSPYGQGRQETQYFGPGTRLLVL.

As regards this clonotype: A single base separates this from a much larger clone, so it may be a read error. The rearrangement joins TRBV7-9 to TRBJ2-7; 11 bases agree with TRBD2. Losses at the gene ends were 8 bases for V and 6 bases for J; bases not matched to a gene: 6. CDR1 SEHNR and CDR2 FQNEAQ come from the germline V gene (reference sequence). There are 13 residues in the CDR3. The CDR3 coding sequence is TGTGCCAGCGGCTCTAGCGGGGGGTCCGAGCAGTACTTC. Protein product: CASGSSGGSEQYF.

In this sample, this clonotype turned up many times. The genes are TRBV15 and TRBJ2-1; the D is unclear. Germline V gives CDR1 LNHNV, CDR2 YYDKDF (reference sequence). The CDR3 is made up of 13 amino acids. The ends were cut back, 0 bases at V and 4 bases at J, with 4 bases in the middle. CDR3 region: CATSREGYNEQFF. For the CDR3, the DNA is TGTGCCACCAGCAGAGAGGGTTACAATGAGCAGTTCTTC.

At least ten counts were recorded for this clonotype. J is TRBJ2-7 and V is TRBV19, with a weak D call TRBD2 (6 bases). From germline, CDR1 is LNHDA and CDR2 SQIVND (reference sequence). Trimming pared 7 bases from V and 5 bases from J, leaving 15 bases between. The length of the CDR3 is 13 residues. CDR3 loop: CASTDGGSHEQYF. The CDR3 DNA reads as TGTGCCAGTACCGATGGAGGGTCGCACGAGCAGTACTTC.

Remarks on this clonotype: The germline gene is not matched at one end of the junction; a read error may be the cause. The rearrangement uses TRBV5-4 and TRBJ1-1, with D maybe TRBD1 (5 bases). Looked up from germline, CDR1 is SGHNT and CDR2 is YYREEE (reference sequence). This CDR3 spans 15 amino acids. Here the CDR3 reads CAGSHLVGGNTEAFF. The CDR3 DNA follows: TGTGCCGGCAGCCACCTAGTGGGGGGGAACACTGAAGCTTTCTTT.

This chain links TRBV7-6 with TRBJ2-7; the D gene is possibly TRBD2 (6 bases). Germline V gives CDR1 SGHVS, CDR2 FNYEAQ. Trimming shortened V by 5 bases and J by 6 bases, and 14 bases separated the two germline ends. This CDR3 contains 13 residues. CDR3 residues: CASSADRGGEQYF. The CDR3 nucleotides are TGTGCCAGCAGCGCCGACCGGGGAGGCGAGCAGTACTTC.

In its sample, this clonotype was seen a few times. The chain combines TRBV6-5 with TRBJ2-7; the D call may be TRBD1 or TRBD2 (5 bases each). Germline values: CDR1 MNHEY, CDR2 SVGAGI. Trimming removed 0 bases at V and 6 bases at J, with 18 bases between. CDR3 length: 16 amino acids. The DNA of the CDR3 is TGTGCCAGCAGTTACTCGCGGTCCAGGGCGAGGGCCGAGCAGTACTTC. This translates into CASSYSRSRARAEQYF.

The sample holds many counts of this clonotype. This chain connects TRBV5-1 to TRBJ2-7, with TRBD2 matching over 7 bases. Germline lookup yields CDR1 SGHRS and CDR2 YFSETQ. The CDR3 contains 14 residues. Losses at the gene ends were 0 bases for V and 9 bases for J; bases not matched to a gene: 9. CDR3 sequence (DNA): TGCGCCAGCAGCTTGGATGGCGGGGAGGGCCGGCAGTACTTC. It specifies CASSLDGGEGRQYF.

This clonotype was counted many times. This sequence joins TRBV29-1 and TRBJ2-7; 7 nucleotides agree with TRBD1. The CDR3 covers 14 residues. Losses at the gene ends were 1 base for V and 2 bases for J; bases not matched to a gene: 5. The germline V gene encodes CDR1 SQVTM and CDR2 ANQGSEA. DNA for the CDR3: TGCAGCGTTGAAGCTGGGACAGCCGCCTACGAGCAGTACTTC. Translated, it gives CSVEAGTAAYEQYF.

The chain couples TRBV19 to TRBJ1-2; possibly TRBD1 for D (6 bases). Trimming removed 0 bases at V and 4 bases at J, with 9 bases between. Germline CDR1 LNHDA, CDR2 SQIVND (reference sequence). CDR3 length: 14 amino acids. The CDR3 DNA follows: TGTGCCAGTAGTATAGATGGGACAACCTATGGCTACACCTTC. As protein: CASSIDGTTYGYTF.

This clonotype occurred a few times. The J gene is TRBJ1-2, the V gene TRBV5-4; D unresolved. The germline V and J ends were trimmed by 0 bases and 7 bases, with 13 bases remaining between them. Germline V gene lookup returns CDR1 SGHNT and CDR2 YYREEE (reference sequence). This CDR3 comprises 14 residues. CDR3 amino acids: CASSLASPGSGYTF. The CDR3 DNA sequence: TGTGCCAGCAGCTTGGCCTCCCCAGGCTCTGGCTACACCTTC.

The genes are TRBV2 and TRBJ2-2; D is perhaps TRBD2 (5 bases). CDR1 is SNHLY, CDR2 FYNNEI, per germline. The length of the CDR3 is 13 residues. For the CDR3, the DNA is TGTGCAACGGCAGAGGGTAGCACCGGGGAGCTGTTTTTT. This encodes CATAEGSTGELFF.

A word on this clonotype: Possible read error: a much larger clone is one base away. CDR3 loop: CASSHGQGKEQYF. Here the CDR3 DNA reads TGTGCCAGCAGCCACGGACAGGGGAAAGAGCAGTACTTC. V usage is TRBV7-2 and J usage is TRBJ2-7, with 9 bases matching TRBD1. V shed 5 bases, J shed 7 bases, and the junction held 6 bases outside the gene matches. The germline V gene encodes CDR1 SGHTA and CDR2 FQGNSA. This CDR3 region has 13 residues.

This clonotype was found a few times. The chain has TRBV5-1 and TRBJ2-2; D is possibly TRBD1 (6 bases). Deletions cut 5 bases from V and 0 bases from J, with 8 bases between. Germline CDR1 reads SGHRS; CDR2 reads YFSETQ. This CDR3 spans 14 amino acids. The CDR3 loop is CASRGTPNTGELFF. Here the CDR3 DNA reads TGCGCCAGCAGAGGGACACCGAACACCGGGGAGCTGTTTTTT. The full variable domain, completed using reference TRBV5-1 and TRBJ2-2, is KAGVTQTPRYLIKTRGQQVTLSCSPISGHRSVSWYQQTPGQGLQFLFEYFSETQRNKGNFPGRFSGRQFSNSRSEMNVSTLELGDSALYLCASRGTPNTGELFFGEGSRLTVL.

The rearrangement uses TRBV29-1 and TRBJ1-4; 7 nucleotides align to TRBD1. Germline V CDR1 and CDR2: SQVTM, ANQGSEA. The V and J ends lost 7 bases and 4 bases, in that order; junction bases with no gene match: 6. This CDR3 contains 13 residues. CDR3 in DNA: TGCAGCGCCTTGGACAGGAATAATGAAAAACTGTTTTTT. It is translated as CSALDRNNEKLFF.